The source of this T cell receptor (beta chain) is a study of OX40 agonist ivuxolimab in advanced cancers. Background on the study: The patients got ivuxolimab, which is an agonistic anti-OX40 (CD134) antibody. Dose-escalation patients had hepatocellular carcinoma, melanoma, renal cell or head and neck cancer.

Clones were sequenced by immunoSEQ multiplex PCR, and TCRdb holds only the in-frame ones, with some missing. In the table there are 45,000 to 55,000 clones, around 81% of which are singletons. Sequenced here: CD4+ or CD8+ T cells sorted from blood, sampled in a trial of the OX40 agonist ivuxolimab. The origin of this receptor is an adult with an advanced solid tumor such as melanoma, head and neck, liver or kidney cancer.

The CDR3 DNA follows: TGTGCCAGCAGTGTTACAGGGGGGACCATATCTGAAGCTTTCTTT. This encodes CASSVTGGTISEAFF. The rearrangement links TRBV25-1 to TRBJ1-1, with 8 positions matching TRBD1. Losses at the gene ends were 4 bases for V and 6 bases for J; bases not matched to a gene: 10. The germline CDR1 and CDR2 sequences are MGHDK and SYGVNS. The CDR3 extends over 15 amino acids.